A single sample gave rise to the 29 T cell receptor beta chains below, sequenced in a study of cytomegalovirus exposure and HLA in healthy donors. Sequenced by immunoSEQ multiplex PCR; TCRdb stores in-frame clones only, minus some. The sample shows about 120,000 clones, 75% to 90% of them seen only once. Sequenced: PBMCs. All receptors come from a woman in her late teens or twenties in good health and CMV-seronegative.

The chain is built from TRBV11-2 and TRBJ1-5; 7 positions agree with TRBD1. The germline V gene has CDR1 SGHAT and CDR2 FQNNGV. The CDR3 sequence is 13 residues long. The junction had 4 bases not matched to a gene; V was cut back by 5 bases and J by 6 bases. The CDR3 bases are TGTGCCAGCAGCCTAGGGGGCGGTCAGCCCCAGCATTTT. This codes for CASSLGGGQPQHF. Full variable domain (rest looked up from reference TRBV11-2 and TRBJ1-5): EAGVAQSPRYKIIEKRQSVAFWCNPISGHATLYWYQQILGQGPKLLIQFQNNGVVDDSQLPKDRFSAERLKGVDSTLKIQPAKLEDSAVYLCASSLGGGQPQHFGDGTRLSIL.

The CDR3 nucleotides are TGTGCCAGCAGCGAGACAGGGGTAGGCTACGAGCAGTACTTC. Protein: CASSETGVGYEQYF. The gene calls are TRBV7-9 and TRBJ2-7; TRBD1 matches 8 bases. Germline values: CDR1 SEHNR, CDR2 FQNEAQ (reference sequence). The V and J ends lost 5 bases and 3 bases, in that order; junction bases with no gene match: 6. The CDR3 spans 14 residues.

The chain joins TRBV6-1 to TRBJ1-6; TRBD1 might be the D (5 bases). Germline CDR1 and CDR2: MNHNS and SASEGT. The CDR3 covers 14 residues. V lost 4 bases to trimming and J lost 7 bases, with 11 bases between them. Here the CDR3 reads CASSGVRTNSPLHF. DNA of the CDR3: TGTGCCAGCAGTGGTGTGAGGACAAATTCACCCCTCCACTTT.

The rearrangement joins TRBV27 to TRBJ2-7; 7 nucleotides agree with TRBD1. Germline CDR1 reads MNHEY; CDR2 reads SMNVEV (reference sequence). Germline trimming cut 5 bases from V and 7 bases from J; bases unmatched to any gene: 8. This CDR3 is 13 amino acids long. DNA of the CDR3: TGTGCCAGCAGTCAAGACAGGGTACGGGAGCAGTACTTC. Protein sequence: CASSQDRVREQYF.

The DNA of the CDR3 is TGTGCCACCGGGAGCGACAGGGACAATAATTCACCCCTCCACTTT. Translation: CATGSDRDNNSPLHF. V gene TRBV2 combines with J gene TRBJ1-6, with 7 bases that match TRBD1. CDR3 length equals 15 residues. V shed 10 bases and J 5 bases; nucleotides not matched to a gene: 11. Germline V gene sequence: CDR1 SNHLY, CDR2 FYNNEI.

CDR3 in amino acids: CASSLWDSLGGVHEQYF. For the CDR3, the DNA is TGTGCCAGCAGTTTATGGGACTCCTTAGGAGGAGTCCACGAGCAGTACTTC. The chain joins TRBV27 to TRBJ2-7; tentative D call: TRBD2 (6 bases). V lost 1 base and J 5 bases, leaving 21 bases between the germline ends. The CDR3 consists of 17 residues. CDR1 is MNHEY and CDR2 is SMNVEV in the germline V gene (reference sequence).

The chain recombines TRBV27 with TRBJ2-1; 10 bases line up with TRBD2. CDR1 is MNHEY, CDR2 SMNVEV, per germline (reference sequence). The CDR3 covers 15 residues. The trim removed 2 bases at V and 4 bases at J, leaving 2 bases unmatched. CDR3 sequence (DNA): TGTGCCAGCAGTTTAACTAGCGGGGTTTACAATGAGCAGTTCTTC. It specifies CASSLTSGVYNEQFF.

The chain joins TRBV18 to TRBJ2-2; tentative D call: TRBD2 (6 bases). V lost 4 bases and J lost 6, with 15 bases in between. Germline V gives CDR1 KGHSH, CDR2 LQKENI. The CDR3 loop spans 15 amino acids. The CDR3 loop is CASSRRGPPPGELFF. DNA of the CDR3: TGTGCCAGCTCACGGAGGGGCCCCCCTCCCGGGGAGCTGTTTTTT.

This sequence joins TRBV25-1 and TRBJ2-2; 11 bases fit TRBD1. There are 16 residues in the CDR3. Germline CDR1 and CDR2: MGHDK and SYGVNS. Unmatched junction bases numbered 4, after V lost 3 bases and J lost 4 bases. The CDR3: CASSDPGTGGTGELFF. CDR3 sequence (DNA): TGTGCCAGCAGTGACCCCGGGACAGGGGGCACCGGGGAGCTGTTTTTT.

This chain uses TRBV18 with TRBJ2-7; D possibly corresponds to TRBD2 (6 bases). V lost 3 bases and J lost 0, with 9 bases in between. This CDR3 is built from 14 residues. Germline-derived CDR1 and CDR2 are KGHSH and LQKENI. The CDR3: CASSPSGPSYEQYF. The CDR3 DNA reads TGTGCCAGCTCACCCAGCGGGCCCTCCTACGAGCAGTACTTC.

This chain joins TRBV28 and TRBJ2-7; TRBD1 matches at 7 bases. The J segment lost 7 bases and the V segment lost 6 bases, leaving 9 bases of the junction unmatched. The CDR3 covers 13 residues. Germline CDR1 is MDHEN and CDR2 is SYDVKM. This CDR3 is CASRPDRVREQYF. The CDR3 region has the DNA TGTGCCAGCAGGCCCGACAGGGTAAGGGAGCAGTACTTC.

V is TRBV10-1 and J is TRBJ2-7, with 8 bases fitting TRBD2. This CDR3 is 12 amino acids long. The germline gives CDR1 WNHNN, CDR2 SYGVQD (reference sequence). V was pared by 6 bases and J by 3 bases, with 1 base of the junction left unmatched. The CDR3 region is CASSGTSYEQYF. For the CDR3, the DNA is TGCGCCAGCAGCGGGACTAGCTACGAGCAGTACTTC.

The chain has TRBV29-1 and TRBJ2-1, with D unresolved. V lost 0 bases to trimming and J lost 9 bases, with 12 bases between them. CDR3 length: 13 amino acids. CDR1 and CDR2 (germline): SQVTM, ANQGSEA. CDR3 nucleotides: TGCAGCGTTGAAGAGTGGGCCTCCCCTGAGCAGTTCTTC. It codes for CSVEEWASPEQFF.

The rearrangement joins TRBV7-6 to TRBJ1-1; D is unresolved. The V and J ends lost 4 bases and 1 base respectively, with 7 bases between them. CDR1 is SGHVS and CDR2 is FNYEAQ in the germline V gene. This CDR3 comprises 13 residues. The CDR3: CASSSTGNTEAFF. CDR3 nucleotide sequence: TGTGCCAGCAGCTCGACGGGGAACACTGAAGCTTTCTTT.

The rearrangement uses TRBV11-3 and TRBJ2-5; possibly TRBD1 for D (5 bases). V was clipped by 1 base and J by 2 bases, with 17 bases between them. The germline gives CDR1 SGHNT, CDR2 YENEEA. CDR3 length equals 17 residues. The CDR3 loop reads CASSLGIPWQGQETQYF. The CDR3 region has the DNA TGTGCCAGCAGCTTAGGGATACCTTGGCAGGGACAAGAGACCCAGTACTTC.

The CDR3: CASSVSGTSYEQYF. The CDR3 DNA follows: TGTGCCAGCAGCGTTAGCGGGACTTCCTACGAGCAGTACTTC. The chain carries TRBV5-6 and TRBJ2-7; 8 nucleotides agree with TRBD2. The V segment lost 4 bases and the J segment 1 base; nucleotides outside the gene matches: 4. The CDR3 sequence is 14 residues long. Germline CDR1 is SGHDT and CDR2 is YYEEEE.

The gene calls are TRBV7-9 and TRBJ2-1; maybe TRBD2 (5 bases). The V gene's germline CDR1 is SEHNR and CDR2 FQNEAQ (reference sequence). CDR3 length equals 13 residues. Between the trimmed V and J ends, which lost 5 bases and 6 bases, there was a span of 11 bases. CDR3 protein: CASSPTGINEQFF. The CDR3 coding sequence is TGTGCCAGCAGCCCGACGGGGATCAATGAGCAGTTCTTC.

V gene TRBV6-6 combines with J gene TRBJ2-1, with D perhaps matching TRBD1 (6 bases). The CDR3 runs 14 residues. CDR1 is MNHNY, CDR2 SVGAGI, per germline (reference sequence). V lost 6 bases, J lost 3 bases, and 12 bases lay in between. The CDR3 here is CASSSEQGYNEQFF. In nucleotides, the CDR3 is TGTGCCAGCAGCAGTGAACAGGGCTACAATGAGCAGTTCTTC.

This clone was seen only a few times. The rearrangement joins TRBV7-4 to TRBJ1-2; D call uncertain. The CDR3 extends over 12 amino acids. V dropped 5 bases and J dropped 4 bases, with 8 bases sitting between them. Germline V gene lookup returns CDR1 SGHVT and CDR2 SQSDAQ. The CDR3 sequence is CASSTDTYGYTF. Written as DNA, the CDR3 is TGTGCCAGCAGCACAGACACCTATGGCTACACCTTC.

V is TRBV4-1 and J is TRBJ1-5, with D uncertain. V shed 2 bases and J shed 0 bases, with 14 bases lying between them. CDR1 and CDR2 from the germline V gene are MGHRA and YSYEKL. The CDR3 loop spans 17 amino acids. The CDR3 reads CASSQSFPQISNQPQHF. The CDR3, as DNA: TGCGCCAGCAGCCAAAGTTTCCCACAGATTAGCAATCAGCCCCAGCATTTT.

The DNA of the CDR3 is TGTGCCAGCCGCAGCGACAGTGGCAATCAGCCCCAGCATTTT. Amino acid sequence: CASRSDSGNQPQHF. This sequence joins TRBV18 and TRBJ1-5; maybe TRBD1 (5 bases). CDR1 is KGHSH and CDR2 is LQKENI in the germline V gene. The CDR3 is 14 residues long. Trimming removed 8 bases from V and 2 bases from J, with 13 bases in between.

This clone has a handful of counts. J is TRBJ1-6 and V is TRBV25-1; no firm D call. Germline V gene data show CDR1 as MGHDK and CDR2 as SYGVNS. There are 15 residues in the CDR3. V was trimmed by 2 bases and J by 6 bases, leaving 11 bases between them. CDR3 bases: TGTGCCAGCAGTGAACTTGGAGATCTTAATTCACCCCTCCACTTT. Encoded protein: CASSELGDLNSPLHF.

This chain joins TRBV27 and TRBJ2-7; no clear D. V was clipped by 8 bases and J by 2 bases, with 10 bases between them. The germline V gene encodes CDR1 MNHEY and CDR2 SMNVEV (reference sequence). This CDR3 contains 12 residues. CDR3 in amino acids: CASHNTPYEQYF. The CDR3 DNA is TGTGCCAGCCACAACACACCCTACGAGCAGTACTTC.

This clone appeared once. The CDR3 here is CASVDQGSYGYTF. CDR3 nucleotide sequence: TGTGCCAGCGTAGATCAGGGAAGTTATGGCTACACCTTC. This chain connects TRBV18 to TRBJ1-2, with D possibly being TRBD1 (5 bases). CDR1 and CDR2 from the germline V gene are KGHSH and LQKENI. This CDR3 comprises 13 residues. Trimming stripped 8 bases from V and 5 bases from J, with 15 bases between.

This clone was counted a few times. The V and J genes are TRBV9 and TRBJ1-6; 8 bases are a match to TRBD1. Looked up from germline, CDR1 is SGDLS and CDR2 is YYNGEE. There are 15 residues in the CDR3. Trimming cost V 4 bases and J 5 bases; bases outside gene matches: 5. The CDR3 nucleotides read TGTGCCAGCAGCCCTTGGACAGGGAATAATTCACCCCTCCACTTT. Amino acid sequence: CASSPWTGNNSPLHF.

This rearrangement joins TRBV28 to TRBJ1-5, with D perhaps TRBD1 (6 bases). Germline assignment: CDR1 MDHEN and CDR2 SYDVKM. The CDR3 totals 12 residues. Deletions cut 5 bases from V and 7 bases from J, with 9 bases between. CDR3 coding DNA: TGTGCCAGCAGTCCAGGGGTCCAGCCCCAGCATTTT. Translation gives CASSPGVQPQHF.

The rearrangement uses TRBV7-9 and TRBJ1-6; 9 nucleotides align to TRBD1. The V gene end was trimmed by 5 bases and the J gene end by 7 bases; junction bases not matched to a gene: 3. CDR1 SEHNR and CDR2 FQNEAQ come from the germline V gene (reference sequence). The CDR3 runs 14 residues. DNA of the CDR3: TGTGCCAGCAGCCCCGACAGGGGGAATTCACCCCTCCACTTT. Translated: CASSPDRGNSPLHF.

This chain connects TRBV2 to TRBJ1-5; tentatively, D is TRBD1 (6 bases). The CDR3 covers 14 residues. The ends were cut back, 2 bases at V and 2 bases at J, with 7 bases in the middle. From germline, CDR1 is SNHLY and CDR2 FYNNEI. CDR3 in amino acids: CASSERTGNQPQHF. DNA for the CDR3: TGTGCCAGCAGTGAAAGGACAGGCAATCAGCCCCAGCATTTT.

The chain carries TRBV30 and TRBJ2-3, with D perhaps TRBD1 (5 bases). This CDR3 is 12 amino acids long. Per the germline V gene, CDR1 is GTSNPN and CDR2 is SVGIG (reference sequence). Trimming stripped 0 bases from V and 5 bases from J, with 6 bases between. In DNA form, the CDR3 reads TGTGCCTGGAGTGTAACAGGAGATACGCAGTATTTT. Translating gives CAWSVTGDTQYF.